The clone carrying this T cell receptor beta chain showed up just once. The antigen remains undetermined. The CDR3 totals 15 residues. J lost 8 bases, V lost 4 bases, and 7 bases had no gene match. Germline assignment: CDR1 SGHTA and CDR2 FQGTGA. This entry is derived from a study of cytomegalovirus exposure and HLA in healthy donors. Study-level points and caveats: In an earlier analysis, about 87% or about 30%: the productive usage of most TCR beta V segments.

PCR used 60 Vbeta primers and 13 Jbeta primers. TCRdb's table, derived via immunoSEQ multiplex PCR, lists solely in-frame clones and lacks some. The top ten clones hold approximately 7% of a sample with 100,000 to 150,000 clones, 60% to 80% of them seen once. Donors sampled were nominally healthy, though unrecorded immune exposures were likely. Sample: PBMCs. This receptor was identified in a male donor in good health and CMV-seronegative. The chain combines TRBV7-3 with TRBJ2-1; 11 bases map to TRBD2. CDR3 residues: CASSSLAGGQDEQFF. The CDR3 coding sequence is TGTGCCAGCAGCTCTTTAGCGGGAGGGCAGGATGAGCAGTTCTTC. Complete variable domain (other parts from reference TRBV7-3 and TRBJ2-1): GAGVSQTPSNKVTEKGKYVELRCDPISGHTALYWYRQSLGQGPEFLIYFQGTGAADDSGLPNDRFFAVRPEGSVSTLKIQRTERGDSAVYLCASSSLAGGQDEQFFGPGTRLTVL.